This T cell receptor (beta chain) was retrieved from a study of persistence of HIV-infected CD4 T cells (dated by TCRdb to about 2020). Concerning the study at large: Suppressive ART had been received by participants for a median of about eight years. Peripheral blood samples of up to about 180 mL were obtained at multiple time points, with the exception of two participants, for whom leukapheresis was performed at a single time point. Anti-CD3/anti-CD28 stimulation activated a higher proportion of cells, with a lower memory fraction, than antigen stimulation. The clonality of all cells in each sorted population was measured by TCRbeta sequencing, and the clonality of infected cells was measured by proviral sequencing. The study isolated CMV- and HIV-1 Gag-responding CD4+ T cells from ART-treated individuals to examine antigen-driven clonal expansion of HIV-1-infected cells. The TCR cluster analysis across participants included roughly 8 participants for CMV and over 5 participants for Gag.

TCRbeta repertoires were sequenced from genomic DNA with the immunoSEQ hsTCRB assay version 4 in survey mode. For TCRbeta sequencing, genomic DNA was diluted to approximately 9.9 ng/uL, and up to 1 ug was used per sample. Under the source paper's analysis protocol: ImmunoSeq Analyzer 3.0 was used for analysis of TCRbeta data, and diversity was computed on productive nucleotide rearrangements. The improved Chao index was used to estimate lower-bound TCR diversity, and the Gini coefficient was used to estimate clonality using the Immunarch R package. Nucleotide rearrangements that differed but encoded the same CDR3beta amino acid sequence were counted as separate clonotypes. Differential abundance analysis found TCRbeta sequences that were significantly enriched in antigen-responding cells compared with anti-CD3/anti-CD28-activated cells. Using predicted peptide-MHC specificity as the basis, GLIPH2 grouped TCRs into clusters, both for each participant individually and for the merged data sets that combined participants. What TCRdb holds here is the immuneACCESS table cut down to in-frame rearrangements. Part of the clones is not present; checked against another copy, under half of the missing clones reflect an unresolved V gene, and the others are unexplained. The DNA gave D and trimming, while V, J and clone size come from that table. The table for this sample lists some 49,000 clones; around 90% of them were counted only once. The top ten clonotypes cover about 3.1% of the sample.

This clone was seen only once. Its target antigen remains unknown. One base away there is no much larger clone; base qualities are not given. The investigation overall reported the following: Significantly lower TCRbeta richness was observed in CMV- and Gag-responding cells than in anti-CD3/anti-CD28-responding cells, and higher oligoclonality was observed in CMV-responding cells than in CD3/CD28-stimulated and Gag-responding cells. TCR oligoclonality correlated with proviral oligoclonality within the same sorted populations. Antigen-responding cells were enriched for degenerate expanded CDR3beta sequences, which suggests convergent selection of CD4+ responses to CMV and Gag. Bulk TCR analyses could not be restricted to the rare CMV-responding cells that actually carried HIV-1 proviruses. The study involved few individuals and tested only a limited range of antigens.

The CDR3 numbers 14 residues from cysteine through phenylalanine. The only DNA kept is the CDR3, 42 bases in frame from the first base. CDR1 and CDR2 are drawn from the germline V gene: SNHLY, FYNNEI. V is pared back by 6 bases and J by 2 bases, with 13 bases lying between the germline termini. Read against the paper, the sample's treatment or condition label means: suppressive antiretroviral therapy. As a nonspecific positive control representing the CD4+ T cell repertoire, cells were stimulated with anti-CD3/anti-CD28 magnetic beads. Responding CD4+ T cells were sorted by upregulation of both CD40 ligand and CD69. Participants were HIV-1-infected adults who started suppressive ART during chronic infection. Participants had undetectable plasma HIV-1 RNA below 50 copies/mL for at least 4 years. To be included, participants needed a CD4+ T cell count above 400 cells/uL and a positive CMV serology. Before stimulation, PBMCs were isolated using density centrifugation and depleted of CD8+ T cells. For less than 20 hours, CD8-depleted PBMCs were stimulated with anti-CD28/CD49d costimulation, a CD40-blocking antibody, and enfuvirtide, which was added to prevent new infections. Sorting was done on either a Beckman Coulter MoFlo Legacy or an XDP sorter, and propidium iodide was used to exclude dead cells. Genomic DNA was extracted with the QIAamp DNA Mini Kit for samples above one million cells, otherwise with the Quick-DNA Microprep Kit.

The starting material was CD4+ T cells sorted from PBMCs after 18-hour stimulation, obtained from a patient who received antiretroviral therapy. This specimen's cell subset or site label, interpreted: CD40L+CD69+ CD4 T cells responding to anti-CD3/anti-CD28 beads, representing the overall repertoire. The chain is encoded by TRBV2 joined to TRBJ1-2; the D segment cannot be called with confidence. This TCR derives from an adult woman with HIV who was CMV-seropositive. CDR3 protein: CASRSSEPNYGYTF. The DNA is as follows: TGTGCCAGCAGGTCTTCAGAACCAAACTATGGCTACACCTTC.